The source of this T cell receptor beta chain is a study of cytomegalovirus exposure and HLA in healthy donors. Study in general: Researchers previously reported finding about 110 million unique TCR beta sequences from about 179 million T cells.

A word on this clone: Its antigen is unknown.

Study observations and caveats: The records held CMV serostatus as the only immune exposure information. Later analysis reportedly placed an Asian-associated ancestry cluster below the approximately 680-donor mean in N-insertions.

The donors comprised healthy bone marrow donors. PCR employed 60 Vbeta and 13 Jbeta primers. The data were produced by immunoSEQ multiplex PCR, yet TCRdb's version contains in-frame clones alone and is incomplete. The sample yields some 130,000 clones, over 75% seen once. The clonotype comes from a boy aged 5-17 years in good health and CMV-seronegative. Input material: PBMCs.

The CDR3 is CASSLRTYEQYF. DNA for the CDR3: TGTGCCAGCAGTCTGAGAACCTACGAGCAGTACTTC. The V and J genes are TRBV5-6 and TRBJ2-7; D ambiguous. V lost 5 bases, J lost 2 bases, and 8 bases lay in between. From germline, CDR1 is SGHDT and CDR2 YYEEEE. This CDR3 is built from 12 residues.